The entry that follows covers one TCR beta chain sequence. The sample comes from a study of blood T cell repertoires in COVID-19. The CDR3 covers 15 residues. Germline loops: CDR1 LNHNV, CDR2 YYDKDF (reference sequence). Trimming took 1 base from V and 2 from J, leaving 11 bases between them. Per the original methods: It was from reference gene primer amplification that nucleated cell counts were estimated. Method: immunoSEQ multiplex PCR; TCRdb's copy keeps in-frame clones and lacks some. V and J calls and clone size are those listed in that table; D and trimming were worked out from the DNA. The repertoire includes roughly 280,000 clones, around four fifths of them detected once, and under 5.5% sits in the top ten.

The genes are TRBV15 and TRBJ1-1, with a possible D match to TRBD1 (6 bases). This receptor was obtained from a man between 60 and 75 years old who had recovered from COVID-19. The sequenced sample was peripheral blood. In nucleotides, the CDR3 is TGTGCCACCAGCAGAGCCGGGACACCCAACACTGAAGCTTTCTTT. Its translation: CATSRAGTPNTEAFF.